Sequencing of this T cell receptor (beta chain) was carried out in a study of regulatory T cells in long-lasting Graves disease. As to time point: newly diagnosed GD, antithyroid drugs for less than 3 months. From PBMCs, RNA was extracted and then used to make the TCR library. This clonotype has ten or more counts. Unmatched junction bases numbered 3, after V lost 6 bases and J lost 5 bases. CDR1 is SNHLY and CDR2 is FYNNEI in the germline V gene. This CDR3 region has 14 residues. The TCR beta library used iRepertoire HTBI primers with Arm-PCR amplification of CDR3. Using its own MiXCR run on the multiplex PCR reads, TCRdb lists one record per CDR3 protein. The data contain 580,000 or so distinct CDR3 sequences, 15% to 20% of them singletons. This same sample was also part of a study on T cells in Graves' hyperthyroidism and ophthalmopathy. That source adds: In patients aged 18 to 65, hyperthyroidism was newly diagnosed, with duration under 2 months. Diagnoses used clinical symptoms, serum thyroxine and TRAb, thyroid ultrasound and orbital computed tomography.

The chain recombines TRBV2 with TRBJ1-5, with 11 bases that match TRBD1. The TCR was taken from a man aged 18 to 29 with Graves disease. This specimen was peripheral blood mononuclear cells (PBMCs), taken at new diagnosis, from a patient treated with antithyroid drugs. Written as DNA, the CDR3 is TGTGCCAGCAGCCCGGGACAGGGGGATCAGCCCCAGCATTTT. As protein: CASSPGQGDQPQHF.